This T cell receptor (beta chain) appears in the sequencing data of a study of T cells in Graves' hyperthyroidism and ophthalmopathy. Regarding the study as a whole: Most expanded thyroid clonotypes above 0.001 also appeared in blood. Ophthalmopathy was told apart from stable hyperthyroidism by a 13 V-J model.

The study enrolled patients aged 18 to 65 with newly diagnosed hyperthyroidism of under 2 months' duration. Lactation, pregnancy, other autoimmune disease or uncontrolled infection excluded patients. Turning to this clonotype: Its antigen remains unknown.

Amplification of TCR beta CDR3 regions used RNA as the template. Initially, a first-round RT-PCR of the TCR CDR3 employed the HTBI primer set. One entry per CDR3 protein results from TCRdb running MiXCR on the multiplex PCR reads. The table has around 760,000 distinct CDR3 sequences, 30% to 40% seen once. The CDR3 has 14 amino acids. V was shortened by 1 base and J by 5 bases, with 11 bases between the two germline ends. From germline, CDR1 is SGHTA and CDR2 FQGNSA. The sequence was obtained from a woman in her thirties or forties with Graves' hyperthyroidism. V is TRBV7-2 and J is TRBJ2-5, with a possible D match to TRBD2 (6 bases). Sequencing used blood. The CDR3 sequence: CASSLGRAAETQYF. CDR3 DNA sequence: TGTGCCAGCAGCTTAGGGAGGGCTGCGGAGACCCAGTACTTC.